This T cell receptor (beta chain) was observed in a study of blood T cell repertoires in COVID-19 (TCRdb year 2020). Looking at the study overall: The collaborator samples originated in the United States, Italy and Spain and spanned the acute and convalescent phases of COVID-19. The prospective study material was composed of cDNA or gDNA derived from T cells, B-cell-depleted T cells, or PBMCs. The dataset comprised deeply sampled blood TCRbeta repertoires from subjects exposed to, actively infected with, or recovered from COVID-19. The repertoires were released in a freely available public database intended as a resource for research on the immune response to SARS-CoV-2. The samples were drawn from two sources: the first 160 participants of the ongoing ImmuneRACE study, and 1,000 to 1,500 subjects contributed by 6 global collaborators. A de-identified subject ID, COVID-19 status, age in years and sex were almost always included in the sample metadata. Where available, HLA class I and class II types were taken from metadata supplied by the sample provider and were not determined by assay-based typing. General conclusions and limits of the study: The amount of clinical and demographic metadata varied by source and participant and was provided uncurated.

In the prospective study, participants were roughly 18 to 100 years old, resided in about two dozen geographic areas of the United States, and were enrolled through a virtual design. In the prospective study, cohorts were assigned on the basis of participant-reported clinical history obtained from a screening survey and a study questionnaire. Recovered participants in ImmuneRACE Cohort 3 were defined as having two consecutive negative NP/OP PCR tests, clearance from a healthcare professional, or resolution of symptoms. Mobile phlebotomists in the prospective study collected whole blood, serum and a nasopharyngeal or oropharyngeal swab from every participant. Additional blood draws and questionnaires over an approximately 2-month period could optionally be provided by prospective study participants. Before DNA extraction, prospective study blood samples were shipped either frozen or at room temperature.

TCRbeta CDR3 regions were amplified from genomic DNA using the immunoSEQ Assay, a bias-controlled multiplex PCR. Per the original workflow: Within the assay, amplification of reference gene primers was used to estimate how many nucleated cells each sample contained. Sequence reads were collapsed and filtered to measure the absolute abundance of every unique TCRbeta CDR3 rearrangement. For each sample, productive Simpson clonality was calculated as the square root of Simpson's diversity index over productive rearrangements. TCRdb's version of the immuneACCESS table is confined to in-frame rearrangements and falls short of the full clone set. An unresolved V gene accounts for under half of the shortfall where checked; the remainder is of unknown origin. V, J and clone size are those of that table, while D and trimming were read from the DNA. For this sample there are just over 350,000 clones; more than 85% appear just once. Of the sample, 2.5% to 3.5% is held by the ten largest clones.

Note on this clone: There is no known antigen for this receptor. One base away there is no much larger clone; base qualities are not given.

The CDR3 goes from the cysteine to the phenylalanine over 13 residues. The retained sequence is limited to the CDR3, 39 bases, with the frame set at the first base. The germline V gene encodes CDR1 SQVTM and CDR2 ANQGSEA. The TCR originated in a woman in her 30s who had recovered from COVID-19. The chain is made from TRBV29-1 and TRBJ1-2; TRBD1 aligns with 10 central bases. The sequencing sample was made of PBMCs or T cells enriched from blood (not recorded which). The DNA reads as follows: TGCACCCTCCGACAGGGGGCGGGCTATGGCTACACCTTC. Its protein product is CTLRQGAGYGYTF. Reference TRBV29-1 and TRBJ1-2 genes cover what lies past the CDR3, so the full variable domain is SAVISQKPSRDICQRGTSLTIQCQVDSQVTMMFWYRQQPGQSLTLIATANQGSEATYESGFVIDKFPISRPNLTFSTLTVSNMSPEDSSIYLCTLRQGAGYGYTFGSGTRLTVV.